The 18 T cell receptor beta chains below come from one sample, sequenced in a study of CD8+ T cells in alopecia areata (dated by TCRdb to the late 2010s). Pooled mouse cutaneous lymph node cells were stained for CD4, CD8alpha, NKG2D, NKG2ACE and other markers, then sorted on a BD Influx. The library was made by the immunoSEQ multiplex PCR assay. To provide template for TCR sequencing, every sample had RNA extracted and reverse transcribed into cDNA. TCRdb provides this immuneACCESS table in a form limited to in-frame rearrangements. Some clones are lacking; in checked studies, under half of them reflect an unresolved V gene, and why the rest are absent is not known. There are about 270,000 clones in this sample, and none of them is a singleton. More than 1% of the sample rests with the top ten. The sequenced sample consisted of CD4+ T cells sorted from a lymph node. The receptors were gathered from a C3H/HeJ mouse with alopecia areata. Mice belonging to this strain carry MHC haplotype H2-k.

In this sample, this clone turned up a few times. Genes and germline are mouse. The CDR3 end falls 4 residues outside the read, so it is completed with the germline J gene. Other nucleotide sequences from this sample produce the same CDR3. V usage is TRBV13-1 and J usage is TRBJ1-1; TRBD1 is a possible D gene (6 bases). The CDR3 runs 12 residues. Germline CDR1 NSHNY, CDR2 SYGAGN. The covered CDR3 bases are TGTGCCAGCAGTGAACAGGGTACA. It yields the protein CASSEQGT. The complete CDR3 sequence is CASSEQGTEVFF.

A note on this clone: Gene labels here are mouse ones. Coverage ceases 4 residues before the CDR3 finishes, and the germline J gene fills in the end. The sample holds other DNA sequences that translate to the same CDR3. The rearrangement uses TRBV13-3 and TRBJ2-7; 8 bases agree with TRBD2. This CDR3 region has 12 residues. The germline gives CDR1 NNHDY, CDR2 SYVADS. CDR3 DNA (partial): TGTGCCAGCAGTCGACTGGGGTAT. Its protein is CASSRLGY. The entire CDR3 protein is CASSRLGYEQYF.

In regard to this clone: Gene names follow the mouse nomenclature. The read terminates 4 residues before the CDR3 end, so the remaining end is supplied by the germline J gene. The chain uses TRBV1 and TRBJ2-7, with 7 bases matching TRBD2. CDR1 and CDR2 from the germline V gene are NSQYPW and LRSPGD (reference sequence). The CDR3 contains 15 residues. Partial CDR3 DNA: TGCACCTGCAGTGCAGAAGGAGCTGGGGGTTAT. This sequence encodes CTCSAEGAGGY. The full CDR3 protein reads CTCSAEGAGGYEQYF.

This clone was picked up a small number of times. Mouse gene names apply. The read ends 4 residues before the CDR3 terminus; that terminus is restored from the germline J gene. This chain connects TRBV5 to TRBJ1-2; D is undetermined. With 0 bases removed from V and 2 bases from J, the gap between germline ends came to 7 bases. Germline V gene sequence: CDR1 LGHNA, CDR2 YNLKQL (reference sequence). The CDR3 sequence is 14 residues long. The CDR3 DNA, read in part, is TGTGCCAGCAGCCAAGATGAACATAACTCC. Amino acid sequence: CASSQDEHNS. The entire CDR3 protein reads CASSQDEHNSDYTF.

Only a few counts were recorded for this clone. Here the gene names and germline are mouse. The read ends 4 residues early relative to the CDR3; the germline J gene fills the gap. Other DNA sequences in this specimen translate into the identical CDR3. The rearrangement links TRBV13-2 to TRBJ2-7; 10 positions agree with TRBD2. Germline-derived CDR1 and CDR2 are NNHNN and SYGAGS (reference sequence). Trimming removed 3 bases from V and 3 bases from J; junction bases left unmatched: 3. The CDR3 has 14 residues. The covered CDR3 bases are TGTGCCAGCGGTGGGGGACTGGGGAGCTAT. Its protein product is CASGGGLGSY. The whole CDR3 is CASGGGLGSYEQYF.

This clone was seen many times. Gene names denote mouse genes. The CDR3 end is not reached by the read, which stops 4 residues before it; the germline J gene fills it in. This rearrangement joins TRBV1 to TRBJ2-7; perhaps TRBD2 as D (7 bases). This CDR3 is built from 14 residues. Germline CDR1 is NSQYPW and CDR2 is LRSPGD (reference sequence). The CDR3 sequence: CTCSADLGADEQYF. The sequenced CDR3 bases are TGCACCTGCAGTGCAGATCTGGGGGCTGAT. Using reference TRBV1 and TRBJ2-7 for the parts outside the CDR3, the full variable domain is VTLLEQNPRWRLVPRGQAVNLRCILKNSQYPWMSWYQQDLQKQLQWLFTLRSPGDKEVKSLPGADYLATRVTDTELRLQVANMSQGRTLYCTCSADLGADEQYFGPGTRLTVL.

Remarks on this clone: The listed genes are named as in mouse. Sequencing ends 4 residues short of the CDR3 end; the germline J gene provides the rest. Other nucleotide sequences from this sample produce the same CDR3. V is TRBV13-2 and J is TRBJ1-2; TRBD1 might be the D (6 bases). From germline, CDR1 is NNHNN and CDR2 SYGAGS (reference sequence). V was shortened by 0 bases and J by 3 bases, with 12 bases between the two germline ends. The CDR3 sequence is 15 residues long. The DNA read from the CDR3 is TGTGCCAGCGGTGATGCAAACAGGGCAGACTCC. Translated, it gives CASGDANRADS. From start to end, the CDR3 is CASGDANRADSDYTF.

About this clone: Genes and germline come from the mouse. The missing CDR3 end, 4 residues past where the read stops, is filled in from the germline J gene. The chain combines TRBV21 with TRBJ1-1; 8 bases map to TRBD1. TRBV21 is classed as an ORF, of uncertain function. With 2 bases clipped from V and 4 bases from J, the junction kept 6 bases outside the gene matches. The CDR3 consists of 15 residues. The CDR3 is CASSQTRGRGTEVFF. Incomplete CDR3 DNA: TGTGCTAGCAGTCAAACCAGGGGGCGCGGCACA.

Remarks on this clone: Gene names are mouse gene names. From the germline J gene comes the end of the CDR3, since the read stops 4 residues before it. The V and J genes are TRBV13-1 and TRBJ1-2; a weak D match, TRBD1 (5 bases). The germline CDR1 and CDR2 sequences are NSHNY and SYGAGN. With 3 bases removed from V and 2 bases from J, the gap between germline ends came to 11 bases. CDR3 size: 14 residues. CDR3 region: CASSGGEGNSDYTF. The part of the CDR3 DNA that was read is TGTGCCAGCAGTGGGGGAGAGGGGAACTCC.

As regards this clone: Mouse germline and gene names are used. The read comes to an end 4 residues before the CDR3 does, leaving the germline J gene to fill in the end. In the same sample, other DNA sequences code for this CDR3. The rearrangement joins TRBV1 to TRBJ2-7; D is unresolved. V was shortened by 0 bases and J by 0 bases, with 6 bases between the two germline ends. The CDR3 loop spans 14 amino acids. Germline lookup yields CDR1 NSQYPW and CDR2 LRSPGD (reference sequence). The chain's CDR3 is CTCSADSSSYEQYF. Partial CDR3 DNA: TGCACCTGCAGTGCAGATTCCAGCTCCTAT.

This clone was counted only a few times. The gene names given are mouse names. The CDR3 extends 4 residues past the end of the read, so its final part is completed from the germline J gene. The chain has TRBV1 and TRBJ2-7; D not resolved. This CDR3 region has 12 residues. Deletions cut 4 bases from V and 0 bases from J, with 4 bases between. Germline assignment: CDR1 NSQYPW and CDR2 LRSPGD (reference sequence). The CDR3 bases that were read are TGCACCTGCAGTGATCTCTCCTAT. Protein product: CTCSDLSY. The entire CDR3 sequence reads CTCSDLSYEQYF.

This clone was counted between two and nine times. These gene names are mouse names. The read terminates 4 residues before the CDR3 end, so the remaining end is supplied by the germline J gene. The gene calls are TRBV5 and TRBJ2-1; tentatively, D is TRBD1 (6 bases). Trimming removed 2 bases at V and 3 bases at J, with 11 bases between. This CDR3 has 15 residues. Germline V gene data show CDR1 as LGHNA and CDR2 as YNLKQL (reference sequence). Here the CDR3 reads CASSQIGDTYAEQFF. Partial CDR3 DNA: TGTGCCAGCAGCCAAATTGGGGACACCTATGCT.

Comments on this clone: All gene names here are mouse names. The read stops 4 residues short of the end of the CDR3; the missing end is completed from the germline J gene. The chain employs TRBV29 and TRBJ1-2; 7 positions agree with TRBD1. This CDR3 has 12 amino acids. Germline lookup yields CDR1 MSHET and CDR2 SYDVDS. The J segment lost 2 bases and the V segment lost 6 bases, leaving 0 bases of the junction unmatched. The CDR3 DNA, read in part, is TGTGCTAGCAGGACAGGGAACTCC. It encodes CASRTGNS. The entire CDR3 sequence reads CASRTGNSDYTF.

With regard to this clone: Genes and germline are mouse. The read falls 4 residues short of the CDR3 end, and the missing part is taken from the germline J gene. The chain carries TRBV13-2 and TRBJ2-3, with D possibly TRBD1 on 6 matching bases. Germline assignment: CDR1 NNHNN and CDR2 SYGAGS (reference sequence). V lost 3 bases and J lost 0, with 11 bases in between. The CDR3 length is 15 residues. The CDR3: CASGGTESSAETLYF. The covered CDR3 bases are TGTGCCAGCGGTGGGACAGAATCTAGTGCAGAA.

Worth noting for this clone: The listed genes are named as in mouse. The observed sequence ends 4 residues before the CDR3 terminus, with the missing tail filled in from the germline J gene. Different DNA sequences within this sample yield the same CDR3. The chain is built from TRBV12-1 and TRBJ1-2; 7 bases align to TRBD1. The CDR3 consists of 14 residues. The germline CDR1 and CDR2 sequences are SGHSN and HYEKVE. Trimming at V came to 4 bases and at J to 2 bases, leaving 6 bases not matched to a gene. CDR3 loop: CASSLTGENSDYTF. The DNA read from the CDR3 is TGTGCCAGCTCGCTCACAGGGGAGAACTCC.

This clone has more than one count but fewer than ten. The gene symbols are mouse symbols. The sequenced part of the CDR3 DNA is TGTGCCAGCAGTTTACAACAAGAC. This translates into CASSLQQD. Given in full, the CDR3 is CASSLQQDTQYF. The J gene is TRBJ2-5, the V gene TRBV13-1; no reliable D call. Coverage ceases 4 residues before the CDR3 finishes, and the germline J gene fills in the end. The germline V gene has CDR1 NSHNY and CDR2 SYGAGN. The ends were cut back, 4 bases at V and 3 bases at J, with 6 bases in the middle. The CDR3 runs to 12 residues.

On this clone itself: Any gene name here is a mouse gene name. The read ends 4 residues before the CDR3 terminus; that terminus is restored from the germline J gene. The chain couples TRBV19 to TRBJ2-7, with TRBD2 identical over 7 bases. CDR3 length: 13 residues. V lost 4 bases and J lost 3; bases outside the gene matches: 4. Per germline, CDR1 FNHDT and CDR2 SITEND (reference sequence). The DNA read from the CDR3 is TGTGCCAGCAGTCGACTGGGTTTCTAT. As protein: CASSRLGFY. In full, the CDR3 reads CASSRLGFYEQYF.

The sample holds many counts of this clone. Mouse gene names apply. The read terminates 4 residues ahead of where the CDR3 ends, so the germline J gene completes it. This sample also contains other DNA sequences that code for the same CDR3. V gene TRBV3 combines with J gene TRBJ2-5; 11 bases are a match to TRBD2. Unmatched junction bases numbered 2, after V lost 1 base and J lost 2 bases. The V gene's germline CDR1 is SNHLY and CDR2 FYNGKV (reference sequence). The CDR3 spans 16 residues. The CDR3 loop reads CASSLDWGGSQDTQYF. The CDR3 DNA, read in part, is TGTGCCAGCAGCTTAGACTGGGGGGGCAGCCAAGAC.